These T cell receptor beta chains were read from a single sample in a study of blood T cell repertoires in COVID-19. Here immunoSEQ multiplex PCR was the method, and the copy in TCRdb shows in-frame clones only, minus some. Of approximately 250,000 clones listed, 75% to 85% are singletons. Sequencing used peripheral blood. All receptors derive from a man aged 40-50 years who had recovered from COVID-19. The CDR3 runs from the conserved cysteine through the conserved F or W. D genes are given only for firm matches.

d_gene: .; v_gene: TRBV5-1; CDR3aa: CASSSGPAGEQYF
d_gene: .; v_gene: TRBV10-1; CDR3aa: CASRTGRIYSNQPQHF
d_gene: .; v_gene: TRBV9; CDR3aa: CASSVEAGVGKLFF
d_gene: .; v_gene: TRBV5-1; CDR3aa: CASSQGIGDNYGYTF
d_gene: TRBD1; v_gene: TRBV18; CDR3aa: CASSPTGGNQPQHF
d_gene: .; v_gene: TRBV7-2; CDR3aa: CASSLVTGSSTDTQYF
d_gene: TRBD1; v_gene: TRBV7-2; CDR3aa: CASSWTRQGNEKLFF
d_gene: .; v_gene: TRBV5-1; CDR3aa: CASSSSGLTDTQYF
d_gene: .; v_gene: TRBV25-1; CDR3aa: CASSEFSPNTEAFF
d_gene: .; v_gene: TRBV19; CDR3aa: CASRGSWGDGYTF
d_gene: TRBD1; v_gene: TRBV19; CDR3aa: CASSIRQGLGEEKLFF
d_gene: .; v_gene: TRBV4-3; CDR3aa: CASSQVAGTYNEQFF
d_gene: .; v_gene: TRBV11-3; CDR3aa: CASSLDGADNEAFF
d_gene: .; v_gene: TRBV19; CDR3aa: CASSQDIIRTGGYTF
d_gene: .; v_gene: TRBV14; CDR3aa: CASSQDARGSWLAFF
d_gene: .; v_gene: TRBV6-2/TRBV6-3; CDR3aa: CASSYGRGSTQYNEQFF
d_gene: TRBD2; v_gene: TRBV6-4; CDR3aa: CASSSTSGIQF
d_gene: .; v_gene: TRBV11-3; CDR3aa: CASSLTPKSGNTIYF
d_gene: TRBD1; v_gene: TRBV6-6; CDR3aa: CASKDRVNSPLHF
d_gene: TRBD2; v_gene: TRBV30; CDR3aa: CAWSSMGTSGTSSTYEQYF
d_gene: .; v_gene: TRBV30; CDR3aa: CAWARGDTSFYGYTF
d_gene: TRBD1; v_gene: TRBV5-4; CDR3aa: CASRQGNYGYTF
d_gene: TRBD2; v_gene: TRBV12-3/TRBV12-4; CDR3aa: CASRGGTDTQYF
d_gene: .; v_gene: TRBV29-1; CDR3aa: CSVKVSGVGRETQYF
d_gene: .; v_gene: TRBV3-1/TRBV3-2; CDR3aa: CASSLRTLGAEETQYF
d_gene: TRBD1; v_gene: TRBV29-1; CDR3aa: CSVLGQGAYNEQFF
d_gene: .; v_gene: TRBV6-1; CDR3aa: CASGGAQRGATNEKLFF
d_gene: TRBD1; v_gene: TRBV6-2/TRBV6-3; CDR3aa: CASSLPGQIYGYTF